This T cell receptor (beta chain) emerged from a study of vaccination effects on CD4 cells after COVID-19. Study outcomes and limitations: Cross-reactivity with common cold coronaviruses was shown by only 1 of 255 vaccine-induced clones in healthy vaccinees. After vaccination, at late timepoints, clones induced by infection and by vaccine contracted markedly.

As for this clone: Its antigen is as yet unknown.

Produced via immunoSEQ multiplex PCR; TCRdb's table is partial and in-frame only. The sample includes tens of thousands of clones, roughly 62% of them seen just once. Germline V gene data show CDR1 as MDHEN and CDR2 as SYDVKM. Trimming shortened V by 8 bases and J by 2 bases, and 10 bases separated the two germline ends. The CDR3 is made up of 12 amino acids. With the ViraFEST assay, the study expanded antigen-specific CD4+ T cells using viral peptide pools, then sequenced them. At the end of roughly 9 days of culture, CD4+ T cells were isolated. Vaccinated participants had no history of SARS-CoV-2 infection and tested negative for nucleocapsid antibodies. Replacing half the medium with IL-2 medium was done on days 3 and 7.

This chain connects TRBV28 to TRBJ2-7; D perhaps matches TRBD1 (6 bases). The receptor was derived from a human donor who received a COVID-19 vaccine. The starting material was CD4+ T cells from PBMCs cultured with HCoV-229E spike peptides, obtained before COVID-19 vaccination. For the CDR3, the DNA is TGTGCCAGCTGGGGGCAGACCTACGAGCAGTACTTC. It is translated as CASWGQTYEQYF.